Sequencing of this T cell receptor beta chain was carried out in a study of blood T cell repertoires in COVID-19. Study-wide background: COVID-19 samples, acute and convalescent, were from the United States, Italy and Spain.

Generated by immunoSEQ multiplex PCR, the TCRdb table keeps only in-frame clones and is missing some. The table records nearly 110,000 clones, over 60% of them present only once. This clone was seen only once. This clonotype was obtained from a man between 65 and 85 years old with acute or convalescent COVID-19. The sample comprised peripheral blood.

The CDR3 is CASSSGQPTGELFF. CDR3 sequence (DNA): TGCGCCAGCAGCTCAGGACAGCCAACCGGGGAGCTGTTTTTT. This sequence joins TRBV5-1 and TRBJ2-2; possibly TRBD1 for D (6 bases). The length of the CDR3 is 14 residues. V was shortened by 3 bases and J by 5 bases, with 11 bases between the two germline ends. CDR1 is SGHRS, CDR2 YFSETQ, per germline.